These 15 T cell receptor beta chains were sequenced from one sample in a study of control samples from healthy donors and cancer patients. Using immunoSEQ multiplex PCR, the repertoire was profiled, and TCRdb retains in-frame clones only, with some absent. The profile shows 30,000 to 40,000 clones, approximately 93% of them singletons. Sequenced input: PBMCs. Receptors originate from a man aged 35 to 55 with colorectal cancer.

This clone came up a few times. CDR3 DNA sequence: TGTGCCAGCAGTTACGAAACAGGGTTAGGCTACACCTTC. Encoded protein: CASSYETGLGYTF. The genes are TRBV6-5 and TRBJ1-2; possibly TRBD1 for D (6 bases). The CDR3 length is 13 residues. V dropped 2 bases and J dropped 8 bases, with 12 bases sitting between them. Germline loops: CDR1 MNHEY, CDR2 SVGAGI.

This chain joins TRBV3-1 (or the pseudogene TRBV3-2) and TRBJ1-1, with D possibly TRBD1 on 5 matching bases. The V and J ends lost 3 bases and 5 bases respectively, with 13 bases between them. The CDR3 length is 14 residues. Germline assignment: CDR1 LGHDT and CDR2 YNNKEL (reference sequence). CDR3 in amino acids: CASSQGGTGTEAFF. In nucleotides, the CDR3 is TGTGCCAGCAGCCAGGGGGGGACCGGGACTGAAGCTTTCTTT.

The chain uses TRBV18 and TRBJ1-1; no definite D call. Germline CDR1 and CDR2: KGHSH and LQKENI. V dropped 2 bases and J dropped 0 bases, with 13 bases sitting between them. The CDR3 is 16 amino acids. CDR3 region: CASSPGQIYMNTEAFF. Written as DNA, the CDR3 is TGTGCCAGCTCACCAGGGCAGATCTACATGAACACTGAAGCTTTCTTT. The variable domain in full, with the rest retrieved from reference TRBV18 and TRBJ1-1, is NAGVMQNPRHLVRRRGQEARLRCSPMKGHSHVYWYRQLPEEGLKFMVYLQKENIIDESGMPKERFSAEFPKEGPSILRIQQVVRGDSAAYFCASSPGQIYMNTEAFFGQGTRLTVV.

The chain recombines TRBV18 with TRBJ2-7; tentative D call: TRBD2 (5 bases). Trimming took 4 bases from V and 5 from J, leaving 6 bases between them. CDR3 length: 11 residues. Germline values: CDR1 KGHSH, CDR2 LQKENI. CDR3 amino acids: CASSQGDEQYF. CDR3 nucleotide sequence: TGTGCCAGCTCACAGGGAGACGAGCAGTACTTC.

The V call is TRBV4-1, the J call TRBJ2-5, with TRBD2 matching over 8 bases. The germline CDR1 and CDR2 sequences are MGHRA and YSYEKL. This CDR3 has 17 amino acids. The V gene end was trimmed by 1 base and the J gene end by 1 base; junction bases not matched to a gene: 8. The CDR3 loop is CASSQAASGGPQETQYF. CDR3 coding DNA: TGCGCCAGCAGCCAAGCAGCGAGCGGGGGCCCCCAAGAGACCCAGTACTTC.

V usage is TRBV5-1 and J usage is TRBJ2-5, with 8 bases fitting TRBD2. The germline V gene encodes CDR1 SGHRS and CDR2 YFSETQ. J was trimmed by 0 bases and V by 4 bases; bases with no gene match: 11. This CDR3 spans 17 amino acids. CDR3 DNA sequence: TGCGCCAGCAGCGACGCGGGGGGCGGCTGGTACCAAGAGACCCAGTACTTC. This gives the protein CASSDAGGGWYQETQYF.

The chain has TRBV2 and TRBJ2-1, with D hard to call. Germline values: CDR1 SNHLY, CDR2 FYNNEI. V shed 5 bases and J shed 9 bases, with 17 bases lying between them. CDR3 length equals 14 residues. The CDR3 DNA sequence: TGTGCCAGCAGTATTGGGCTAGAATCCTCTGAGCAGTTCTTC. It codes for CASSIGLESSEQFF. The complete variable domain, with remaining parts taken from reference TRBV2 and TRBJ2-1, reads EPEVTQTPSHQVTQMGQEVILRCVPISNHLYFYWYRQILGQKVEFLVSFYNNEISEKSEIFDDQFSVERPDGSNFTLKIRSTKLEDSAMYFCASSIGLESSEQFFGPGTRLTVL.

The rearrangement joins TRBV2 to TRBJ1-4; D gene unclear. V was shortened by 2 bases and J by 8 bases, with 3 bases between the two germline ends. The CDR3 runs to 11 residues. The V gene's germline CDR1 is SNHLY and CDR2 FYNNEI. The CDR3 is CASSETEKLFF. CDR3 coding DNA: TGTGCCAGCAGTGAAACAGAAAAACTGTTTTTT.

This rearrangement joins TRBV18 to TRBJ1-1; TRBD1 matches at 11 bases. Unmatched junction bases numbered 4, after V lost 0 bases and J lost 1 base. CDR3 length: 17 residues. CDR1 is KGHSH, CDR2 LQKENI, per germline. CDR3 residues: CASSPPGTGGTNTEAFF. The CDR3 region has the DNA TGTGCCAGCTCACCACCCGGGACAGGGGGGACGAACACTGAAGCTTTCTTT.

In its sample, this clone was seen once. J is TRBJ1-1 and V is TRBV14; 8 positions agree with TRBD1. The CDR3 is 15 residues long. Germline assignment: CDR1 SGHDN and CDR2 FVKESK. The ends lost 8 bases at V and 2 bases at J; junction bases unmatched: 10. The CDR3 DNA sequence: TGTGCCAGCTCCCGGACAGGGAGCATTAACACTGAAGCTTTCTTT. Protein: CASSRTGSINTEAFF.

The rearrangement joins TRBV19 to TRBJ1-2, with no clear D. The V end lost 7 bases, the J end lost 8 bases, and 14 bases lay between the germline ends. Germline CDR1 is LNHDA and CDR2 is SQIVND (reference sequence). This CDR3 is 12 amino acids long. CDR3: CASTDLDWGYTF. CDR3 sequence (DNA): TGTGCCAGTACCGATCTGGATTGGGGCTACACCTTC.

CDR3 in amino acids: CASSIGQGAYEQYF. The DNA for the CDR3 is TGTGCCAGTAGTATAGGACAGGGGGCCTACGAGCAGTACTTC. This chain joins TRBV19 and TRBJ2-7, with 9 bases fitting TRBD1. The CDR3 covers 14 residues. J gave up 2 bases and V 1 base, and 0 bases lay outside the gene matches. The V gene's germline CDR1 is LNHDA and CDR2 SQIVND (reference sequence).

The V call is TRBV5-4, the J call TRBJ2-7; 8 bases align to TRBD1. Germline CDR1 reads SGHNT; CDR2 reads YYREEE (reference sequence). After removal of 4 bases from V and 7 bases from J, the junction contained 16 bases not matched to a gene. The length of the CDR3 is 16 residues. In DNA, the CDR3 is TGTGCCAGCAGCCTGAAAGGTGGGGACAGGTCCCGGGAGCAGTACTTC. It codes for CASSLKGGDRSREQYF.

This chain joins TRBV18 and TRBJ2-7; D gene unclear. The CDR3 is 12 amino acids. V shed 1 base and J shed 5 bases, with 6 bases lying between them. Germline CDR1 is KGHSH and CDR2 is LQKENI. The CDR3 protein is CASSPQGNEQYF. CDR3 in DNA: TGTGCCAGCTCACCACAAGGGAACGAGCAGTACTTC.

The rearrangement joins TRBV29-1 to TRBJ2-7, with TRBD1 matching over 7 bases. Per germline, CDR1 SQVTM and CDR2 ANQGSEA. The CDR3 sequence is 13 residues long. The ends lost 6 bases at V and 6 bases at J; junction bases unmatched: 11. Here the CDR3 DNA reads TGCAGCGTGGTCTCCGGGACAGCCGGCGAGCAGTACTTC. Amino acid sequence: CSVVSGTAGEQYF.